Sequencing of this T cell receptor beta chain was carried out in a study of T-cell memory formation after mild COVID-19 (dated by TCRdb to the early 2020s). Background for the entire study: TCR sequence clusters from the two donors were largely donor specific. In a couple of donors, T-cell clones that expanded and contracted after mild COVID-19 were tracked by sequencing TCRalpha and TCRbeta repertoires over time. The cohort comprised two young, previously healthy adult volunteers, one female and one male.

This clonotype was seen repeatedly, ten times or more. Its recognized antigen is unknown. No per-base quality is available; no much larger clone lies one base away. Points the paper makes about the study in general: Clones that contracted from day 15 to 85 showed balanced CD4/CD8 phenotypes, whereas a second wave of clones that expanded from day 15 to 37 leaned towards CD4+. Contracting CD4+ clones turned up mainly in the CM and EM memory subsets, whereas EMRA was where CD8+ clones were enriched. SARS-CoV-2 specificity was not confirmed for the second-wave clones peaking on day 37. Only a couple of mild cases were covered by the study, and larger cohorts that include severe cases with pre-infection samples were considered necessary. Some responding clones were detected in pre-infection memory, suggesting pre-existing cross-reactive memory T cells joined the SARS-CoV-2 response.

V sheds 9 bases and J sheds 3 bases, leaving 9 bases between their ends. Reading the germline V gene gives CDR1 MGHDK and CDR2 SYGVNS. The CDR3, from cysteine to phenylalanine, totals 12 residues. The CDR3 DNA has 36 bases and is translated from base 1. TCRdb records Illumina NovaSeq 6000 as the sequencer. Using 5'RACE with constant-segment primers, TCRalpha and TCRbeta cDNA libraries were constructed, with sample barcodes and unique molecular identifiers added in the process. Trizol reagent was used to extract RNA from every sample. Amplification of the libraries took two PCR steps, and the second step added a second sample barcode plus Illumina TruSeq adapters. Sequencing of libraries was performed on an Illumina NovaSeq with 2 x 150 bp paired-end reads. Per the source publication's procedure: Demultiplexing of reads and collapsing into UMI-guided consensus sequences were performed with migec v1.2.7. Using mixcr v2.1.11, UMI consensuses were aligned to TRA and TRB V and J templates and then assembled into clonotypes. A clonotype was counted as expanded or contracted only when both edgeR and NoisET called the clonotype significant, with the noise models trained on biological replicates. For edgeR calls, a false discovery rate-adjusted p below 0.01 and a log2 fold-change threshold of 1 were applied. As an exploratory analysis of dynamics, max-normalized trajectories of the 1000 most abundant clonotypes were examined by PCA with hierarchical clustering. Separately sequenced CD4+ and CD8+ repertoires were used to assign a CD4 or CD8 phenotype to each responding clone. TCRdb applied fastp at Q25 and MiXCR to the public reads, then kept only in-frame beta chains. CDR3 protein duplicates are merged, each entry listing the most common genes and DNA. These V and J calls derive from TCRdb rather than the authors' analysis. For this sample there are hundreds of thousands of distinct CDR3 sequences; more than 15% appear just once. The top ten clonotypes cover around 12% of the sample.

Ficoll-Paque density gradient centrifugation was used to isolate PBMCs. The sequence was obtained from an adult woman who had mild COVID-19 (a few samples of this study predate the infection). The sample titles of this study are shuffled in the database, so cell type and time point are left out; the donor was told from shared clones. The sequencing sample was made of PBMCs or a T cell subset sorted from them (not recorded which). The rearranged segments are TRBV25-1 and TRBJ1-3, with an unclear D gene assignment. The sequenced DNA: TGTGCCAGTCTGACGGATGGAAACACCATATATTTT. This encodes CASLTDGNTIYF.